The 15 T cell receptor beta chains below all came from one sample that was sequenced in a study of shared clonotypes between healthy human individuals. The repertoire was sequenced with immunoSEQ multiplex PCR; TCRdb's copy has only in-frame clones and lacks some. The sample has about 2.3 million clones; 80% to 95% are singletons. The sequencing input was naive CD4+ T cells from PBMCs. The sample's subset: CD45RA+ positively selected. The receptor source for this set is a man between 18 and 35 years old in good health. Some clones in this sample may be carry-over from other donors' samples.

The chain joins TRBV6-5 to TRBJ2-7, with D unclear. V lost 6 bases and J lost 0, with 12 bases in between. Germline V gives CDR1 MNHEY, CDR2 SVGAGI. The CDR3 is 14 amino acids. The CDR3 sequence is CASRISPVSYEQYF. The CDR3 DNA reads TGTGCCAGCAGGATTTCGCCGGTCTCCTACGAGCAGTACTTC.

As concerns this clone: In the same sample, other DNA sequences code for this CDR3. The chain uses TRBV5-1 and TRBJ1-1; the match to TRBD1 covers 11 bases. After removal of 4 bases from V and 3 bases from J, the junction contained 5 bases not matched to a gene. CDR1 is SGHRS, CDR2 YFSETQ, per germline. The CDR3 contains 15 residues. The CDR3 spells CASSRGQGADTEAFF. DNA for the CDR3: TGCGCCAGCAGCCGAGGACAGGGGGCGGACACTGAAGCTTTCTTT.

V is TRBV14 and J is TRBJ2-2; TRBD2 matches at 8 bases. The CDR3 is made up of 15 amino acids. Trimming took 0 bases from V and 4 from J; bases not matched to a gene: 1. Germline V CDR1 and CDR2: SGHDN, FVKESK. Here the CDR3 reads CASSQDAGGTGELFF. CDR3 DNA sequence: TGTGCCAGCAGCCAAGATGCGGGGGGCACCGGGGAGCTGTTTTTT.

The V and J genes are TRBV11-2 and TRBJ2-5; D ambiguous. The CDR3 sequence is 18 residues long. Germline V lookup: CDR1 SGHAT, CDR2 FQNNGV. The V end was cut by 0 bases, the J end by 1 base, with 18 bases between. In DNA, the CDR3 is TGTGCCAGCAGCTTAGATCAGTTGGGGTCTAGGACCCAAGAGACCCAGTACTTC. Its translation is CASSLDQLGSRTQETQYF. Supplemented by reference TRBV11-2 and TRBJ2-5, the full variable domain reads EAGVAQSPRYKIIEKRQSVAFWCNPISGHATLYWYQQILGQGPKLLIQFQNNGVVDDSQLPKDRFSAERLKGVDSTLKIQPAKLEDSAVYLCASSLDQLGSRTQETQYFGPGTRLLVL.

This clone was found once. J is TRBJ1-3 and V is TRBV5-1, with 7 bases identical to TRBD1. The CDR3 runs 16 residues. The germline V gene has CDR1 SGHRS and CDR2 YFSETQ. The V segment lost 4 bases and the J segment 2 bases; nucleotides outside the gene matches: 9. CDR3 protein: CASSDAGTDTGNTIYF. CDR3 DNA sequence: TGCGCCAGCAGCGACGCCGGGACAGATACTGGAAACACCATATATTTT.

This chain connects TRBV28 to TRBJ2-7; D perhaps matches TRBD1 (6 bases). CDR1 and CDR2 from the germline V gene are MDHEN and SYDVKM. V was trimmed by 5 bases and J by 6 bases, leaving 29 bases between them. The length of the CDR3 is 18 residues. CDR3 nucleotides: TGTGCCAGCAGTCCCCCCGGGACACTCAGGAGGTGGTGGGGCGAGCAGTACTTC. Protein product: CASSPPGTLRRWWGEQYF.

This clone was detected once. V gene TRBV27 combines with J gene TRBJ1-3; D unclear. CDR1 is MNHEY, CDR2 SMNVEV, per germline (reference sequence). The CDR3 is 13 amino acids. Trimming pared 5 bases from V and 7 bases from J, leaving 12 bases between. The CDR3: CASSLGPTNTIYF. In nucleotides, the CDR3 is TGTGCCAGCAGTCTTGGACCAACGAACACCATATATTTT.

As regards this clone: Germline is not matched at one junction end, which may reflect a read error. This sequence joins TRBV14 and TRBJ1-1, with TRBD1 identical over 7 bases. The CDR3 contains 14 residues. Germline CDR1 and CDR2: SGHDN and FVKESK. DNA for the CDR3: TGTGCCAGCAGTCAAGTCCCGGGACAGATCGAAGCTTTCTTT. This sequence encodes CASSQVPGQIEAFF.

The rearrangement uses TRBV30 and TRBJ2-5, with TRBD2 matching 10 bases. With V trimmed by 3 bases and J by 0 bases, 13 bases remained unmatched. Per the germline V gene, CDR1 is GTSNPN and CDR2 is SVGIG (reference sequence). The CDR3 length is 18 residues. The CDR3 sequence is CAWSPSLAGGPYQETQYF. CDR3 nucleotides: TGTGCCTGGAGCCCTTCGTTAGCGGGAGGCCCGTACCAAGAGACCCAGTACTTC.

The V gene is TRBV10-3, the J gene TRBJ2-5; D gene unclear. The CDR3 consists of 15 residues. The germline gives CDR1 ENHRY, CDR2 SYGVKD. V was cut by 0 bases and J by 0 bases, with 8 bases left in between. CDR3 nucleotides: TGTGCCATCAGTGAGTCGCTAGGGTACCAAGAGACCCAGTACTTC. Amino acids: CAISESLGYQETQYF.

The J gene is TRBJ2-7, the V gene TRBV11-2; 9 bases fit TRBD2. Germline V gene data show CDR1 as SGHAT and CDR2 as FQNNGV. V dropped 8 bases and J dropped 3; count of bases not matched to a gene: 5. This CDR3 contains 13 residues. The CDR3 coding sequence is TGTGCCAGCCTAGCGGGAAAAAACTACGAGCAGTACTTC. Residues: CASLAGKNYEQYF.

Of note for this clone: This specimen includes other DNA sequences encoding the same CDR3. This chain links TRBV28 with TRBJ1-1; perhaps TRBD1 as D (5 bases). The germline V and J ends were trimmed by 3 bases and 0 bases, with 11 bases remaining between them. The CDR3 sequence is 15 residues long. CDR1 is MDHEN and CDR2 is SYDVKM in the germline V gene. The CDR3 region has the DNA TGTGCCAGCAGTTTGGCAGGGCGGATGAACACTGAAGCTTTCTTT. Its translation: CASSLAGRMNTEAFF.

The genes are TRBV20-1 and TRBJ1-4; maybe TRBD1 (5 bases). Germline CDR1 and CDR2: DFQATT and SNEGSKA (reference sequence). This CDR3 is built from 10 residues. Trimming shortened V by 3 bases and J by 11 bases, and 7 bases separated the two germline ends. CDR3 nucleotide sequence: TGCAGTGCTAGCCGGGGGAAACTGTTTTTT. This codes for CSASRGKLFF.

V usage is TRBV30 and J usage is TRBJ2-5; D gene unclear. The CDR3 consists of 12 residues. Trimming took off 0 bases at V and 9 bases at J, with 11 bases between the two ends. Germline CDR1 reads GTSNPN; CDR2 reads SVGIG (reference sequence). CDR3: CAWSVSLKAQYF. In DNA form, the CDR3 reads TGTGCCTGGAGTGTATCCCTTAAGGCCCAGTACTTC. Based on the CDR3 plus reference TRBV30 and TRBJ2-5, the full variable domain is SQTIHQWPATLVQPVGSPLSLECTVEGTSNPNLYWYRQAAGRGLQLLFYSVGIGQISSEVPQNLSASRPQDRQFILSSKKLLLSDSGFYLCAWSVSLKAQYFGPGTRLLVL.

The rearrangement uses TRBV5-4 and TRBJ2-1, with a tentative D call TRBD2 (6 bases). The CDR3 sequence is 14 residues long. V was trimmed by 4 bases and J by 7 bases, leaving 15 bases between them. CDR1 and CDR2 (germline): SGHNT, YYREEE (reference sequence). The CDR3 reads CASSLGLRGNEQFF. The CDR3 DNA reads TGTGCCAGCAGCCTGGGACTGCGCGGGAATGAGCAGTTCTTC.